This T cell receptor beta chain comes out of a study of human CD8 memory T cell subsets (dated by TCRdb to about 2020). With regard to the full study: To assess how stem-like (TSTEM), progenitor exhausted-like (TPEX) and effector memory CD8+ T cell subsets are clonally related, the TCRbeta repertoires of these three subsets were compared. Six donors each provided TSTEM, TPEX and effector memory subsets, from which TCRbeta repertoires were obtained. Overall results and qualifications from the work: Normalized Shannon-Wiener diversity was similarly high in TSTEM and TPEX subsets, while effector memory subsets were less diverse by comparison. Chao1 estimates suggested greater repertoire diversity in TSTEM than in TPEX subsets, potentially reflecting a broader range of specificities. Only TCRbeta chains were sequenced, and repertoire comparisons were based on a handful of donors, with testing performed by paired t-tests and Bonferroni correction. Clonotypes were shared with effector memory cells by both stem-like subsets, but only minimal overlap was found between TSTEM and TPEX repertoires, suggesting distinct antigen spectra.

Reads for this sample came from a NextSeq 550. A Human TCR Profiling Kit was used to prepare UMI-labeled 5' RACE TCRbeta libraries. The same number of PCR cycles was used to prepare all TCRbeta libraries in parallel. In the authors' own workflow: The number of functional CDR3beta clonotypes in each TCRbeta library ranged from about 2,700 to 20,000. UMI extraction and consensus assembly used MIGEC 1.2.9, requiring at least three reads per UMI. MiXCR 3.0.3 was used to extract the in-frame CDR3beta repertoires. Each sample was downsampled to 42,000 randomly selected UMIs before diversity metrics were computed in VDJtools 1.2.1. For the top 3,000 clones of each sample pair, the repertoire overlap metrics D, R and F2 were calculated in VDJtools. TCRdb reprocessed the reads and assigns one entry to each CDR3 protein sequence, leaving out DNA. The V and J calls reflect TCRdb's pipeline rather than the authors' work. The sample's table covers around 6,300 distinct CDR3 sequences. In total, the top ten clones hold about a fifth of the sample.

For this clonotype: It lacks a known antigen.

Reading the germline V gene gives CDR1 SGHVS and CDR2 FNYEAQ. The CDR3 numbers 15 residues from cysteine through phenylalanine. The DNA is not on file. CCR7+ PD-1+ TIGIT+ early differentiated memory cells with dysfunctional, exhausted-like traits were defined as progenitor exhausted-like memory CD8+ T cells (TPEX). Peripheral blood mononuclear cells were isolated from healthy donor buffy coats by density gradient separation. In the study, negative magnetic separation with EasySep or MojoSort CD8+ T cell isolation kits was used to enrich total CD8+ T cells. An RNeasy Mini Kit was used to extract total RNA from duplicate vials of around 150,000 sorted CD8+ T cells per subset. The PBMCs were used either fresh or after being cryopreserved in fetal bovine serum with around 10% DMSO. CD8+ T cell subsets were sorted to purity by fluorescence-activated cell sorting on a FACSAria III.

The V and J segments used are TRBV7-6 and TRBJ2-7; TCRdb's D call of TRBD1 is untestable without DNA. This TCR was recovered from a human donor in good health. Material: CD8+ T cells from PBMCs. The encoded CDR3 is CASSPIGTGAYEQYF.